A selection of T cell receptor beta chains follows, all from one sample in a study of cytomegalovirus exposure and HLA in healthy donors. Here immunoSEQ multiplex PCR was the method, and the copy in TCRdb shows in-frame clones only, minus some. Of 99,000 or so clones in the sample, around 85% were seen once. The sample was PBMCs. The receptors derive from a man aged 25 to 45 in good health and CMV-seropositive. Each CDR3 is given with its conserved first and last residue. D genes are given only for firm matches. Clone size is shown for a subset of rows, as once, few, many or a class of expanded clone.

TRBV4-2	TRBJ1-5	once	TRBD1	TGTGCCAGCAGCCAGGTACAGGGGGGCAATCAGCCCCAGCATTTT	CASSQVQGGNQPQHF
TRBV27	TRBJ1-6	.	.	TGTGCCAGCAGTTTAAACAGGTCGAATTCACCCCTCCATTTT	CASSLNRSNSPLHF
TRBV27	TRBJ1-1	.	TRBD1	TGTGCCAGCAGTCCCCGGACAGGCCACACTGAAGCTTTCTTT	CASSPRTGHTEAFF
TRBV6-6	TRBJ2-3	.	TRBD1	TGTGCCAGCAGTTACTGGGACAGGGGCACAGATACGCAGTATTTT	CASSYWDRGTDTQYF
TRBV7-8	TRBJ1-2	.	TRBD1	TGTGCCAGCAGCTTAGTAGCAGGGGGCGGGTATGGCTACACCTTC	CASSLVAGGGYGYTF
TRBV5-1	TRBJ2-7	.	.	TGCGCCAGCAGCCCGGGATTAGGGACTCTCGAGCAGTACTTC	CASSPGLGTLEQYF
TRBV5-1	TRBJ2-5	.	TRBD2	TGCGCCAGCAGCCCTCGACTAGCGGGGGAACAAGAGACCCAGTACTTC	CASSPRLAGEQETQYF
TRBV4-1	TRBJ2-7	few	.	TGCGCCAGCAGCCAAGATGCGGGGTTTAAAAACGAGCAGTACTTC	CASSQDAGFKNEQYF
TRBV6-1	TRBJ1-1	.	.	TGTGCCAGCAGTGTAGACAGGAACACTGAAGCTTTCTTT	CASSVDRNTEAFF
TRBV7-3	TRBJ2-2	few	TRBD2	TGTGCCAGCAGCTGGACTAGCGGGGGTTTACCCGGGGAGCTGTTTTTT	CASSWTSGGLPGELFF
TRBV28	TRBJ2-7	few	.	TGTGCCAGCAGGCGGGGATACTCTTACGAGCAGTACTTC	CASRRGYSYEQYF
TRBV11-2	TRBJ2-2	once	TRBD2	TGTGCCAGCAGTTTTGGGGGGGGGATGACCGGGGAGCTGTTTTTT	CASSFGGGMTGELFF
TRBV5-1	TRBJ2-5	.	TRBD2	TGCGCCAGCAGCCCCGGGACTAGCGGGAGGGAGACCCAGTACTTC	CASSPGTSGRETQYF
TRBV2	TRBJ1-2	.	.	TGTGCCAGCAGTGAAGCGCGGGAGGATAACTATGGCTACACCTTC	CASSEAREDNYGYTF
TRBV7-2	TRBJ2-5	once	TRBD2	TGTGCCAGCAGCCCGACTAGCGGGGGGTACCAAGAGACCCAGTACTTC	CASSPTSGGYQETQYF
TRBV5-1	TRBJ1-1	once	.	TGCGCCAGCAGCTTGATGGCGGCTGATAACACTGAAGCTTTCTTT	CASSLMAADNTEAFF
TRBV6-5	TRBJ2-7	.	TRBD1	TGTGCCAGCAGTCGCCTACCCGGGACAGGCTACGAGCAGTACTTC	CASSRLPGTGYEQYF
TRBV6-5	TRBJ1-2	few	TRBD1	TGTGCCAGCAGTTACTCATTGGGGACAGGGAAGGATGGCTACACCTTC	CASSYSLGTGKDGYTF
TRBV29-1	TRBJ2-4	few	.	TGCAGCGTTGGAAGGGGTTCCAAAAACATTCAGTACTTC	CSVGRGSKNIQYF
TRBV15	TRBJ1-2	few	.	TGTGCCACCAGCAGAGATCAGGGCGGCCTTGGCTATGGCTACACCTTC	CATSRDQGGLGYGYTF
TRBV6-5	TRBJ1-1	.	.	TGTGCCAGCAGTTTCATCGGAGGGCCTGAAGCTTTCTTT	CASSFIGGPEAFF
TRBV6-6	TRBJ1-1	.	.	TGTGCCAGCAGTTTCACGCGAGTAAACACTGAAGCTTTCTTT	CASSFTRVNTEAFF
TRBV4-2	TRBJ2-7	.	.	TGTGCCAGCAGCCAAGACTCTCTTAAGTTGGTCGGAGGGTCCCACGAGCAGTACTTC	CASSQDSLKLVGGSHEQYF
TRBV9	TRBJ1-4	.	TRBD1	TGTGCCAGCAGCGTAGACAGGGGAGGACATCCAAATGAAAAACTGTTTTTT	CASSVDRGGHPNEKLFF
TRBV5-1	TRBJ2-3	.	TRBD2	TGCGCCAGCAGCTTGAGCGGGGGGGCACGGGATACGCAGTATTTT	CASSLSGGARDTQYF
TRBV2	TRBJ1-5	once	TRBD1	TGTGCCAGCAGTGGGACAGGGAGAGGCAATCAGCCCCAGCATTTT	CASSGTGRGNQPQHF
TRBV12-5	TRBJ2-1	.	TRBD2	TGTGCTAGTGGTACAGGACTAGCGGGCTACAATGAGCAGTTCTTC	CASGTGLAGYNEQFF